Listed here are 9 T cell receptor beta chains from one sample, sequenced in a study of cytomegalovirus exposure and HLA in healthy donors. Sequencing used immunoSEQ multiplex PCR; TCRdb keeps in-frame clones, though not all of them. The sample lists a few hundred thousand clones, 80% to 90% occurring once. Input material: PBMCs. These receptors originate from a woman under 30 in good health and CMV-seronegative.

V and J are TRBV7-2 and TRBJ2-3; TRBD1 matches 7 bases. Germline V gene data show CDR1 as SGHTA and CDR2 as FQGNSA. This CDR3 has 16 residues. V lost 0 bases, J lost 4 bases, and 7 bases stayed unmatched. CDR3 coding DNA: TGTGCCAGCAGCTTAGCGCCAGGGGGTATTGCAGATACGCAGTATTTT. Amino acids: CASSLAPGGIADTQYF.

J is TRBJ2-7 and V is TRBV29-1; 9 positions match TRBD1. Germline V lookup: CDR1 SQVTM, CDR2 ANQGSEA. J lost 4 bases, V lost 5 bases, and 12 bases had no gene match. The CDR3 length is 15 residues. The CDR3 is CSVTPLTGGYYEQYF. The CDR3 DNA sequence: TGCAGCGTTACTCCCCTGACAGGGGGATATTACGAGCAGTACTTC.

The chain joins TRBV15 to TRBJ1-5; maybe TRBD1 (6 bases). The CDR3 is made up of 18 amino acids. Trimming took off 0 bases at V and 2 bases at J, with 17 bases between the two ends. Germline assignment: CDR1 LNHNV and CDR2 YYDKDF (reference sequence). In DNA, the CDR3 is TGTGCCACCAGCAGAGATCGCAAGTTGGGACACGGCAATCAGCCCCAGCATTTT. This translates into CATSRDRKLGHGNQPQHF.

The V and J genes are TRBV4-2 and TRBJ2-1; 11 nucleotides line up with TRBD2. Germline CDR1 is LGHNA and CDR2 is YNFKEQ. The V gene end was trimmed by 4 bases and the J gene end by 8 bases; junction bases not matched to a gene: 7. This CDR3 is built from 15 residues. CDR3 protein: CASSPRLAGGYEQFF. CDR3 coding DNA: TGTGCCAGCAGCCCTCGTCTAGCGGGGGGATATGAGCAGTTCTTC.

The chain joins TRBV27 to TRBJ1-2; D not certain. CDR1 and CDR2 (germline): MNHEY, SMNVEV (reference sequence). The CDR3 is 13 residues long. The V gene lost 4 bases and the J gene lost 0 bases, with 6 bases spanning the gap. The DNA for the CDR3 is TGTGCCAGCAGTTGGAGTGCTAACTATGGCTACACCTTC. It specifies CASSWSANYGYTF.

This chain connects TRBV9 to TRBJ1-1; possible D gene TRBD1, 5 bases. Trimming took off 3 bases at V and 1 base at J, with 16 bases between the two ends. The CDR3 has 16 amino acids. Germline CDR1 is SGDLS and CDR2 is YYNGEE. The CDR3 protein is CASSAHRGTGNTEAFF. CDR3 nucleotide sequence: TGTGCCAGCAGCGCGCACAGAGGGACTGGGAACACTGAAGCTTTCTTT.

This clone was recorded once. The rearrangement uses TRBV25-1 and TRBJ2-2, with D possibly TRBD2 on 6 matching bases. Germline V CDR1 and CDR2: MGHDK, SYGVNS. The CDR3 has 18 amino acids. V lost 1 base and J 3 bases, leaving 18 bases between the germline ends. The CDR3 loop reads CASSESGRGGKYTGELFF. Here the CDR3 DNA reads TGTGCCAGCAGTGAATCAGGTCGTGGGGGGAAGTACACCGGGGAGCTGTTTTTT.

The V gene is TRBV11-2, the J gene TRBJ2-7; 7 nucleotides match TRBD2. J gave up 3 bases and V 3 bases, and 8 bases lay outside the gene matches. In germline, CDR1 is SGHAT, CDR2 FQNNGV. The length of the CDR3 is 15 residues. The CDR3 nucleotides read TGTGCCAGCAGCTTCCGGCTAGCGGCGAACTACGAGCAGTACTTC. It is translated as CASSFRLAANYEQYF.

The rearrangement uses TRBV7-2 and TRBJ2-7; 10 nucleotides align to TRBD2. Germline trimming cut 5 bases from V and 0 bases from J; bases unmatched to any gene: 4. Germline CDR1 is SGHTA and CDR2 is FQGNSA. The CDR3 length is 15 residues. As DNA, the CDR3 is TGTGCCAGCAGCGTCCGGACTAGCGGCTCCTACGAGCAGTACTTC. This sequence encodes CASSVRTSGSYEQYF.